Reported below is one T cell receptor (beta chain). At least ten counts were recorded for this clonotype. It lacks a known antigen. No per-base quality is available; no much larger clone lies one base away. Receptors were amplified or captured by RACE. Sequencing used a NextSeq 500. During library preparation, unique molecular identifiers were attached to individual cDNA molecules so that TCRs could be counted quantitatively and reproducibly. From each blood RNA sample, both TCR alpha and TCR beta chains were sequenced. The original pipeline was this. A median of roughly 98,000 TCRs per sample was observed, with a range of roughly 23,224 to 700,000. V, J and CDR3 annotation of the TCR reads was carried out using the Decombinator software suite. For PS versus PT1 abundance plots, all samples were subsampled to the same number of TCRs (28,000). Expanded TCRs were defined as absent before sensitization and observed at least eight times at the 2-week time point. TCRdb cleaned the public reads at Q25 with fastp, built clones with MiXCR and kept in-frame beta chains. Every entry covers one CDR3 protein and lists the most common genes and DNA from its rows. These V and J calls originate from TCRdb's pipeline instead of the authors' own analysis. This sample gives some 82,000 distinct CDR3 sequences in total; 5% to 8.5% of them show up just once. The ten top clones hold approximately 1.2% of the sample.

This sample was included in a study of human T cells and chemical hapten exposure (dated by TCRdb to the early 2020s). Background on the whole study: For sensitization, 2% DPC in acetone was applied to a roughly 2 cm by roughly 2 cm area of upper inner arm skin. Throughout the study period of 20 to 30 weeks, patients also received therapeutic DPC doses to the scalp every week. Patch tests used Finn chambers with 0.01% DPC on the upper back, scored after 6 days by International Contact Dermatitis Research Group standards. Most of the patients in the cohort were female, and the cohort covered alopecia areata with under or over 50% scalp involvement, alopecia totalis and alopecia universalis. Libraries were pooled for sequencing, and per-sample TCR yields varied mainly because of small differences in library volumes within the pool. Peripheral blood TCR repertoire changes were tracked in vivo in alopecia patients during primary and secondary sensitization to the hapten diphenylcyclopropenone (DPC). Blood samples were taken from patients before sensitization (week 0) and at 2, 6 and about 24 weeks after DPC sensitization. For TCR sequencing, blood came from 25 to 35 alopecia patients at anywhere from one to four time points (pre-sensitization, 2, 6 and 24 weeks).

Study-level results and caveats: After repeated subsampling, changes were observed in the strength of the expansion versus patch-test correlation and in the threshold at which the correlation became significant. Expanded TCRs formed significantly more large CDR3 similarity clusters than pre-sensitization or healthy control sets, consistent with antigen-driven responses. Patch test score correlated positively with the number of PT1 expanded TCRs, reaching significance at thresholds 8, 16 and 32 but not at 4. The number of TCRs above 1 in 1000 frequency did not change with DPC sensitization; there was no evidence of global repertoire structure alterations. All patients had alopecia, a presumed autoimmune disease, so their immune response might differ from that of healthy individuals.

The sample's time point, from its label and the paper: patch test 2, 6 weeks after DPC sensitization. The treatment or condition label for this specimen denotes: therapeutic diphenylcyclopropenone sensitization with weekly scalp DPC. Blood at each patch-test visit was drawn before the patch test was applied. Eligible patients were aged 18 to 70, diagnosed with alopecia, deemed suitable for DPC therapy, and excluded if pregnant. Unfractionated whole blood was collected in Tempus Blood RNA tubes, and total RNA was extracted from that blood. Looking up the germline V gene (reference sequence) yields CDR1 LGHDT and CDR2 YNNKEL. Inclusive of the bounding cysteine and phenylalanine, the CDR3 is 14 residues long. Of all the DNA, just the CDR3 is kept, 42 bases in frame from base 1. Germline trimming amounts to 1 base on V and 2 bases on J, with 2 as the count of junction bases outside the gene matches.

The sample here was whole blood, taken in connection with sensitization to the hapten diphenylcyclopropenone (DPC). The clonotype was recovered from a young woman with alopecia areata. Some clones in this sample may be carry-over from other donors' samples. In this chain, TRBV3-1 is recombined with TRBJ2-7, with 7 central nucleotides matching TRBD2. The CDR3 amino acid sequence is: CASSQGGGTYEQYF. The DNA reads as follows: TGTGCCAGCAGCCAAGGCGGGGGAACCTACGAGCAGTACTTC.